A selection of T cell receptor beta chains follows, all from one sample in a study of T cells in Graves' hyperthyroidism and ophthalmopathy. TCRdb fed the multiplex PCR reads into MiXCR, producing one record per CDR3 protein. Seen here are about 360,000 distinct CDR3 sequences, less than 15% observed once, and the top ten hold 9.2%. Material for sequencing was blood. The receptor set was obtained from a woman aged 18-29 years with Graves' hyperthyroidism. CDR3s include the opening cysteine and the closing phenylalanine or tryptophan. The order of the fields is J gene, V gene, clone size, D gene, CDR3 DNA, CDR3 protein. A D gene is named only where the DNA matches it firmly. Clone size is given for some rows only: seen once, a few or many times, or a class if the clone is expanded.

>TRBJ2-4|TRBV7-2|few|TRBD1
TGTGCCAGCAGTTTTCTCCCCCAGCGACAGGGGCGGGCCAAAAACATTCAGTACTTC
CASSFLPQRQGRAKNIQYF
>TRBJ2-1|TRBV24-1|many|-
TGTGCCACCAGTGGCGGCAATGAGCAGTTCTTC
CATSGGNEQFF
>TRBJ2-2|TRBV7-6|few|TRBD2
TGTGCCAGCAGCTTCAAGACTAGCGGGAGGTTCGGGGAGCTGTTTTTT
CASSFKTSGRFGELFF
>TRBJ2-1|TRBV7-6|many|TRBD2
TGTGCCAGCAGCCCCCTGTGGCTAGCGGGAGGGCCGAATCGCGATGAGCAGTTCTTC
CASSPLWLAGGPNRDEQFF
>TRBJ1-3|TRBV18|many|-
TGTGCCAGCTCACCCTCGGGGAACTCTGGAAACACCATATATTTT
CASSPSGNSGNTIYF
>TRBJ2-7|TRBV7-8|many|-
TGTGCCAGCAGCTTAGCGGTTGGGAACGAGCAGTACTTC
CASSLAVGNEQYF
>TRBJ2-4|TRBV28|-|-
TGTGCCAGCAGTTTGCCCTACCGGGCCCCTATTCAGTACTTC
CASSLPYRAPIQYF
>TRBJ2-7|TRBV7-8|many|TRBD2
TGTGCCAGCAGCCCGCGGGAGGCGGGAGGGTCCTACGAGCAGTACTTC
CASSPREAGGSYEQYF
>TRBJ2-1|TRBV18|many|TRBD2
TGTGCCAGCTCACCTACTGTAGCGGGAGTTAGTAATGAGCAGTTCTTC
CASSPTVAGVSNEQFF
>TRBJ1-6|TRBV27|many|TRBD1
TGTGCCACCAAACGGACAGGGAGCTCCTATAATTCACCCCTCCACTTT
CATKRTGSSYNSPLHF
>TRBJ1-2|TRBV20-1|many|TRBD1
TGCAGTGCTAGAGAGCAACAGGGGGTGCCTTTCTATGGCTACACCTTC
CSAREQQGVPFYGYTF
>TRBJ1-2|TRBV10-3|many|TRBD1
TGTGCCATCAGTGAGTCGACCGGGACAGGGGGTACCTATGGCTACACCTTC
CAISESTGTGGTYGYTF
>TRBJ1-5|TRBV15|-|-
TGCGCCACCAGCAGAGATATTAGGGGAAATCAGCCCCAGCATTTT
CATSRDIRGNQPQHF
>TRBJ1-2|TRBV4-3|-|-
TGCGCCAGCAGCCAGAGCACGCTGACGCCCTGGGGCTACACCTTC
CASSQSTLTPWGYTF
>TRBJ2-5|TRBV20-1|many|-
TGCAGTGCTCGAACAGGAGCCCAAGAGACCCAGTACTTC
CSARTGAQETQYF
>TRBJ2-6|TRBV4-2|-|TRBD2
TGTGCCAGCCGGACTAGCGGGAGCTCCGGGGCCAACGTCCTGACTTTC
CASRTSGSSGANVLTF
>TRBJ1-3|TRBV6-2/TRBV6-3|many|-
TGTGCCACCAGCTGGAGCTCTGGAAACACCATATATTTT
CATSWSSGNTIYF
>TRBJ2-5|TRBV7-3|few|-
TGTGCCAGCAGCAAGGGTCGGCAAGAGACCCAGTACTTC
CASSKGRQETQYF
>TRBJ1-4|TRBV6-2/TRBV6-3|-|TRBD1
TGTGCCAGCAGACCCCGGACAGGGGGTGAAAAACTGTTTTTT
CASRPRTGGEKLFF
>TRBJ2-7|TRBV6-1|many|TRBD2
TGTGCCAGCAGTGAACGAGTAGCGGGAGGGATCGAGCAGTACTTC
CASSERVAGGIEQYF
>TRBJ2-5|TRBV19|-|-
TGTGCCAGTAGTGCCGGGACCACGTACCAAGAGACCCAGTACTTC
CASSAGTTYQETQYF
>TRBJ2-1|TRBV9|many|TRBD2
TGTGCCAGCAGCGTAGTTCAAGAGGCTAGCGGGAGGGGGAATGAGCAGTTCTTC
CASSVVQEASGRGNEQFF